This T cell receptor beta chain was observed in a study of shared clonotypes between healthy human individuals. Study-level findings and limits: An effect of sequencing depth on clonotype sharing among donors was expected.

The protocol was immunoSEQ multiplex PCR, while the TCRdb copy is restricted to in-frame clones and leaves out a portion. Of roughly 2.1 million clones listed, approximately 94% are singletons. A remark on this clone: Its antigen is undetermined.

As defined, naive CD8 cells were CD45RO-negative and positively selected for CCR7, with terminally differentiated effector memory CD45RA+ cells excluded. With 5 bases clipped from V and 7 bases from J, the junction kept 15 bases outside the gene matches. The CDR3 contains 17 residues. Per germline, CDR1 LGHNA and CDR2 YSLEER. V gene TRBV4-3 combines with J gene TRBJ2-1; 9 bases agree with TRBD2. Sequenced: naive CD8+ T cells from PBMCs. The TCR originated in a man aged 18-30 years in good health. Some clones in this sample may be carry-over from other donors' samples. CDR3 loop: CASSDNPAGGVGNEQFF. Written as DNA, the CDR3 is TGCGCCAGCAGCGACAACCCGGCGGGAGGGGTGGGTAATGAGCAGTTCTTC.